Presented here are 8 T cell receptor beta chains from one specimen sequenced in a study of blood T cells in healthy people across ages (dated by TCRdb to the mid-2010s). The method was 5' RACE. The sequencing machine was an Illumina HiSeq 2500. A second about 6 to 11 cycle PCR used a sample-barcoded 5' primer and a J-beta primer mix. Through fastp at Q25 and MiXCR, TCRdb rebuilt clones from the public reads, retaining in-frame beta chains. Rows merge per CDR3 protein into single entries with the most common DNA and genes. Recorded for this sample are some 1.4 million distinct CDR3 sequences; 42% of them occurred a single time. The ten largest clones represent roughly 8.2% of the sample. The specimen was blood. Source of these receptors: a woman between 18 and 30 years old in good health.

As regards this clonotype: One end of the junction varies from germline; a read error may be responsible. The V call is TRBV20-1, the J call TRBJ1-4; D call uncertain. Germline V gives CDR1 DFQATT, CDR2 SNEGSKA (reference sequence). The CDR3 spans 15 residues. CDR3 coding DNA: TGCAGTGTTAGAGATTTGTCAGGAGTACGTGAAAAACTGTTTTTT. Encoded protein: CSVRDLSGVREKLFF.

This clonotype has only a few counts. The genes are TRBV20-1 and TRBJ2-7, with TRBD2 matching over 7 bases. Germline trimming cut 0 bases from V and 0 bases from J; bases unmatched to any gene: 8. The CDR3 length is 16 residues. Germline V CDR1 and CDR2: DFQATT, SNEGSKA (reference sequence). Here the CDR3 DNA reads TGCAGTGCTAGAGATTATTTTGGGACTAACTCCTACGAGCAGTACTTC. This gives the protein CSARDYFGTNSYEQYF.

A few counts support this clonotype. The J gene is TRBJ2-1, the V gene TRBV12-3 or TRBV12-4, with D tentatively TRBD2 (6 bases). CDR3 length: 16 amino acids. The germline V and J ends were trimmed by 3 bases and 7 bases, with 19 bases remaining between them. Here the CDR3 DNA reads TGTGCCAGCAGTTTGGAACGCGGGACTTCTGGGAATGAGCAGTTCTTC. Translating gives CASSLERGTSGNEQFF.

V is TRBV2 and J is TRBJ2-2; D is uncertain. Trimming took 0 bases from V and 7 from J, leaving 6 bases between them. Germline V lookup: CDR1 SNHLY, CDR2 FYNNEI. CDR3 length: 13 amino acids. DNA of the CDR3: TGTGCCAGCAGTGAAGCGTGGGGCGGGGAGCTGTTTTTT. This gives the protein CASSEAWGGELFF.

The chain joins TRBV12-3 or TRBV12-4 to TRBJ2-3; 8 bases agree with TRBD2. V gave up 0 bases and J gave up 4 bases; unmatched junction bases: 12. There are 18 residues in the CDR3. CDR3 DNA sequence: TGTGCCAGCAGTTTAGCGGGACTAGTGGTTGACAGGTCAGATACGCAGTATTTT. This translates into CASSLAGLVVDRSDTQYF.

The J gene is TRBJ1-2, the V gene TRBV12-3 or TRBV12-4, with 12 bases identical to TRBD1. The CDR3 has 16 residues. V shed 6 bases, J shed 6 bases, and the junction held 11 bases outside the gene matches. The CDR3 is CASSHGRDRGRDGYTF. CDR3 nucleotide sequence: TGTGCCAGCAGCCACGGCCGGGACAGGGGGCGCGATGGCTACACCTTC.

This chain uses TRBV5-6 with TRBJ2-5, with 7 bases fitting TRBD1. Germline CDR1 reads SGHDT; CDR2 reads YYEEEE. J was trimmed by 2 bases and V by 1 base; bases with no gene match: 8. The CDR3 has 16 residues. CDR3 bases: TGTGCCAGCAGCTTGCCCCGACAGGGCCCTCAAGAGACCCAGTACTTC. Its translation: CASSLPRQGPQETQYF. Variable domain in full (rest from reference TRBV5-6 and TRBJ2-5): DAGVTQSPTHLIKTRGQQVTLRCSPKSGHDTVSWYQQALGQGPQFIFQYYEEEERQRGNFPDRFSGHQFPNYSSELNVNALLLGDSALYLCASSLPRQGPQETQYFGPGTRLLVL.

The chain couples TRBV12-3 or TRBV12-4 to TRBJ2-1; 12 nucleotides agree with TRBD2. With 1 base clipped from V and 4 bases from J, the junction kept 8 bases outside the gene matches. The CDR3 spans 18 residues. CDR3 region: CASSLETSGRPGYNEQFF. The DNA for the CDR3 is TGTGCCAGCAGTTTAGAGACTAGCGGGAGACCTGGGTACAATGAGCAGTTCTTC.